The entry below describes one TCR beta chain. Its antigen is not known. This sample was included in a study of chemoradiotherapy in HPV16-positive cancers. Study details: A couple of HPV16-positive patients' cells yielded candidate HPV-specific clones and common motifs. Regarding the study as a whole: Candidate HPV-specific clones and E7-related TCR motifs grew in tumor during treatment.

Repertoires were generated with immunoSEQ multiplex PCR, while TCRdb's copy carries only in-frame clones and drops some. The sample shows over a thousand clones, around 90% of them seen only once. Trimming left V 3 bases short and J 10 bases short, with 17 bases between. CDR1 is SGHRS and CDR2 is YFSETQ in the germline V gene. The CDR3 has 14 residues. Repertoires were sampled repeatedly during chemoradiotherapy. The J gene is TRBJ2-1, the V gene TRBV5-1; weak D call: TRBD2 (6 bases). This specimen consisted of tumor tissue, obtained from a patient who underwent chemoradiotherapy. This TCR came from a human donor with HPV-associated anogenital cancer. CDR3 nucleotide sequence: TGCGCCAGCAGCTCATATATGGGAGGTCGGGAGCAGTTCTTC. Translation: CASSSYMGGREQFF.